The source of this T cell receptor (beta chain) is a study of OX40 agonist ivuxolimab in advanced cancers. The wider study: Earlier treatment with anti-PD-1, anti-PD-L1 or anti-CTLA-4 was permitted, and less than 50% had received some. General observations from the study: No determination was made of the antigen specificity of the expanded peripheral T cells.

The CDR3 consists of 15 residues. The data were produced by immunoSEQ multiplex PCR, yet TCRdb's version contains in-frame clones alone and is incomplete. The data hold 70,000 or so clones, with about 82% observed a single time. As regards this clone: The antigen is not known.

The chain couples TRBV12-2 to TRBJ2-3; the D call in the table, TRBD1, was not verified against the DNA. TRBV12-2 is assigned pseudogene status. The TCR comes from an adult with an advanced solid tumor such as melanoma, head and neck, liver or kidney cancer. The material sequenced was CD4+ or CD8+ T cells sorted from blood, taken in a trial of the OX40 agonist ivuxolimab. CDR3 sequence (DNA): TGTGCAAGTCGCTTAAATGGACAGGGGGACAATACGCAGTATTTT. It codes for CASRLNGQGDNTQYF.